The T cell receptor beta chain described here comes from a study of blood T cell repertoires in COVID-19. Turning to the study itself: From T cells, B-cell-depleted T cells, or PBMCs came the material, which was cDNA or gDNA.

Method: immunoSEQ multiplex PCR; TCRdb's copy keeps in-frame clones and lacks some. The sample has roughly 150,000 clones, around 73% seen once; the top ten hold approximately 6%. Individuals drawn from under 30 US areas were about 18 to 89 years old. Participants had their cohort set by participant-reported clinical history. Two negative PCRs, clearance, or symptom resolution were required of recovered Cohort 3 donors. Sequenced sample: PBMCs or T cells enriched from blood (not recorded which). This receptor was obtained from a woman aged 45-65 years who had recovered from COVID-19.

The CDR3 region has the DNA TGCGCCAGCAGCTTGGCGGCGTCGGCAGACTCCCTCGATGGCTACACCTTC. Encoded protein: CASSLAASADSLDGYTF. This rearrangement joins TRBV5-1 to TRBJ1-2; the D is unclear. The CDR3 has 17 amino acids. The germline V gene has CDR1 SGHRS and CDR2 YFSETQ. Trimming removed 0 bases at V and 6 bases at J, with 21 bases between.